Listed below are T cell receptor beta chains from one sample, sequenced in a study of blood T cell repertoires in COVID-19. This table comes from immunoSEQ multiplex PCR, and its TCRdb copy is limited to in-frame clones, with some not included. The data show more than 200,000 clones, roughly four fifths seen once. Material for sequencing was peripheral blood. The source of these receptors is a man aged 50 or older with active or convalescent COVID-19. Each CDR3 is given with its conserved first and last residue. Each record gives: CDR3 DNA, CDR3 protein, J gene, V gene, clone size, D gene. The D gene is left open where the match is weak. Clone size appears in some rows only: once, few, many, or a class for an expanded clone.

CDR3 DNA: TGTGCCAGCAGCTTGGGCAGGGGACGGGATCAGCCCCAGCATTTT
CDR3 protein: CASSLGRGRDQPQHF
J gene: TRBJ1-5
V gene: TRBV5-8
clone size: .
D gene: .

CDR3 DNA: TGTGCCAGCAGGGTTGACTCCTCATCCTACGAGCAGTACTTC
CDR3 protein: CASRVDSSSYEQYF
J gene: TRBJ2-7
V gene: TRBV2
clone size: .
D gene: .

CDR3 DNA: TGTGCCAGCAGCCACCTCGCGGGGGGGGCAGATACGCAGTATTTT
CDR3 protein: CASSHLAGGADTQYF
J gene: TRBJ2-3
V gene: TRBV4-2
clone size: .
D gene: TRBD2

CDR3 DNA: TGTGCCACCAGCCCCCGGGGGTCGAACACCGGGGAGCTGTTTTTT
CDR3 protein: CATSPRGSNTGELFF
J gene: TRBJ2-2
V gene: TRBV15
clone size: .
D gene: .

CDR3 DNA: TGTGCCAGCAGCCACGGACAGGGTGACGAAAAACTGTTTTTT
CDR3 protein: CASSHGQGDEKLFF
J gene: TRBJ1-4
V gene: TRBV7-2
clone size: .
D gene: TRBD1

CDR3 DNA: TGTGCCAGCAGCTTCGGGACAGGTGCCTCCTACGAGCAGTACTTC
CDR3 protein: CASSFGTGASYEQYF
J gene: TRBJ2-7
V gene: TRBV7-9
clone size: .
D gene: TRBD1

CDR3 DNA: TGCAGTGCGACTTACTACGCCGAGCAGTACTTC
CDR3 protein: CSATYYAEQYF
J gene: TRBJ2-7
V gene: TRBV20-1
clone size: .
D gene: .

CDR3 DNA: TGTGCCAGCAAAGTCTTGGGGCGCGGGGAGCTGTTTTTT
CDR3 protein: CASKVLGRGELFF
J gene: TRBJ2-2
V gene: TRBV28
clone size: .
D gene: .

CDR3 DNA: TGTGCCAGCAACCCACAGCCGCCTAACTATGGCTACACCTTC
CDR3 protein: CASNPQPPNYGYTF
J gene: TRBJ1-2
V gene: TRBV6-2/TRBV6-3
clone size: once
D gene: .

CDR3 DNA: TGTGCCAGCAGCTCGACAGGGAAAACTCCGGGCTACGAGCAGTACTTC
CDR3 protein: CASSSTGKTPGYEQYF
J gene: TRBJ2-7
V gene: TRBV7-6
clone size: few
D gene: TRBD1

CDR3 DNA: TGTGCCAGCAGTGGACAGGGGACCTATGGCTACACCTTC
CDR3 protein: CASSGQGTYGYTF
J gene: TRBJ1-2
V gene: TRBV12-3/TRBV12-4
clone size: .
D gene: TRBD1

CDR3 DNA: TGTGCCAGCAGTACCCCGGGACAGGGCAGCGGGGAGCTGTTTTTT
CDR3 protein: CASSTPGQGSGELFF
J gene: TRBJ2-2
V gene: TRBV5-4
clone size: .
D gene: TRBD1

CDR3 DNA: TGTGCCAGCAGCGTAGGTGTTAGCGGGGGAACAGATACGCAGTATTTT
CDR3 protein: CASSVGVSGGTDTQYF
J gene: TRBJ2-3
V gene: TRBV9
clone size: .
D gene: TRBD2

CDR3 DNA: TGCGCCAGCAGCTTGGAGCCCCCCGCCGGGGAGCTGTTTTTT
CDR3 protein: CASSLEPPAGELFF
J gene: TRBJ2-2
V gene: TRBV5-1
clone size: .
D gene: .

CDR3 DNA: TGTGCCAGCAGCTTAGACCAGACCCCAGGCGGGGAGCTGTTTTTT
CDR3 protein: CASSLDQTPGGELFF
J gene: TRBJ2-2
V gene: TRBV11-3
clone size: .
D gene: .

CDR3 DNA: TGTGCCAGCTCACCAGCCAGGGTGGACTATGGCTACACCTTC
CDR3 protein: CASSPARVDYGYTF
J gene: TRBJ1-2
V gene: TRBV18
clone size: .
D gene: .

CDR3 DNA: TGCGCCAGCAGCCCCGGACAGGGGACTAATGAAAAACTGTTTTTT
CDR3 protein: CASSPGQGTNEKLFF
J gene: TRBJ1-4
V gene: TRBV5-1
clone size: once
D gene: TRBD1

CDR3 DNA: TGTGCCAGCAGCCAAGATCAGGGGACGTCGGATACGCAGTATTTT
CDR3 protein: CASSQDQGTSDTQYF
J gene: TRBJ2-3
V gene: TRBV3-1/TRBV3-2
clone size: .
D gene: .

CDR3 DNA: TGTGCCAGCAGCCGGCAACAGGGGGCCTCCTACGAGCAGTACTTC
CDR3 protein: CASSRQQGASYEQYF
J gene: TRBJ2-7
V gene: TRBV2
clone size: .
D gene: TRBD1

CDR3 DNA: TGTGCCAGCAGTGTCACTAGCGGGGGGGGTCGAGATACGCAGTATTTT
CDR3 protein: CASSVTSGGGRDTQYF
J gene: TRBJ2-3
V gene: TRBV6-4
clone size: .
D gene: TRBD2

CDR3 DNA: TGTGCCAGCTCAACCCGCAGGGGGCAGGGCACCGGGGAGCTGTTTTTT
CDR3 protein: CASSTRRGQGTGELFF
J gene: TRBJ2-2
V gene: TRBV18
clone size: .
D gene: TRBD1

CDR3 DNA: TGTGCCAGCAGTTTGACAGGAAATAACATGAACACTGAAGCTTTCTTT
CDR3 protein: CASSLTGNNMNTEAFF
J gene: TRBJ1-1
V gene: TRBV2
clone size: few
D gene: .

CDR3 DNA: TGTGCCAGCAGCATAAGGACAGGGTCATACTACGAGCAGTACTTC
CDR3 protein: CASSIRTGSYYEQYF
J gene: TRBJ2-7
V gene: TRBV9
clone size: few
D gene: TRBD1

CDR3 DNA: TGTGCCAGCAGCAAATGGACAGCCACAGATACGCAGTATTTT
CDR3 protein: CASSKWTATDTQYF
J gene: TRBJ2-3
V gene: TRBV21-1
clone size: once
D gene: .

CDR3 DNA: TGTGCCAGTAGTGACACAGGGGGGGCTAACTATGGCTACACCTTC
CDR3 protein: CASSDTGGANYGYTF
J gene: TRBJ1-2
V gene: TRBV19
clone size: .
D gene: TRBD1

CDR3 DNA: TGTGCCAGCAGCCCAGGGGGGCGGAATTATGAAAAACTGTTTTTT
CDR3 protein: CASSPGGRNYEKLFF
J gene: TRBJ1-4
V gene: TRBV7-2
clone size: .
D gene: TRBD1

CDR3 DNA: TGTGCCACTAGACAGGGGGCGTTTGAGCAGTTCTTC
CDR3 protein: CATRQGAFEQFF
J gene: TRBJ2-1
V gene: TRBV28
clone size: .
D gene: TRBD1

CDR3 DNA: TGTGCCAGCAGCGGGGGACTAGCGGGAGGCAATGAGCAGTTCTTC
CDR3 protein: CASSGGLAGGNEQFF
J gene: TRBJ2-1
V gene: TRBV7-2
clone size: .
D gene: TRBD2

CDR3 DNA: TGCGCCAGCAGCACCCGACAGGGAGCGAACACCGGGGAGCTGTTTTTT
CDR3 protein: CASSTRQGANTGELFF
J gene: TRBJ2-2
V gene: TRBV5-1
clone size: .
D gene: TRBD1

CDR3 DNA: TGTGCCAGCAGCTTAGAGAGGGTCTGGGCAGATACGCAGTATTTT
CDR3 protein: CASSLERVWADTQYF
J gene: TRBJ2-3
V gene: TRBV7-8
clone size: .
D gene: .

CDR3 DNA: TGTGCCAGCAGCACACGGACAGGAGGGAACACTGAAGCTTTCTTT
CDR3 protein: CASSTRTGGNTEAFF
J gene: TRBJ1-1
V gene: TRBV21-1
clone size: .
D gene: .

CDR3 DNA: TGTGCCAGCCGGGCCCAGGGGAACCTTAACTATGGCTACACCTTC
CDR3 protein: CASRAQGNLNYGYTF
J gene: TRBJ1-2
V gene: TRBV6-6
clone size: .
D gene: .

CDR3 DNA: TGCAGCGTTGAGAATAGCCGGACAGGGAGTCACGAGCAGTACTTC
CDR3 protein: CSVENSRTGSHEQYF
J gene: TRBJ2-7
V gene: TRBV29-1
clone size: .
D gene: TRBD1